These T cell receptor beta chains were read from a single sample in a study of shared clonotypes between healthy human individuals. Libraries were prepared by immunoSEQ multiplex PCR; TCRdb keeps only in-frame clonotypes and omits some of them. The sample has 2.5 million or so clones, 85% to 95% seen once; the top ten hold over 0.12%. The sequenced sample was naive CD4+ T cells sorted from blood. All receptors come from a man aged 18 to 30 in good health. Both conserved end residues are part of each CDR3.

>TRBJ1-1|TRBV6-4
CASSAQGNTEAFF
>TRBJ2-1|TRBV11-2
CASSLLGEAYNEQFF
>TRBJ2-1|TRBV19
CASSTGGLPYNEQFF
>TRBJ2-6|TRBV29-1
CSVDIGPGANVLTF
>TRBJ1-5|TRBV19
CASSFGGLDSNQPQHF
>TRBJ2-7|TRBV7-9
CASSRAGGHYEQYF
>TRBJ1-1|TRBV2
CASSEALFFGQGNEAFF
>TRBJ2-7|TRBV7-8
CASSLEAGRSHEQYF
>TRBJ1-4|TRBV11-2
CASSLDGTGLEKLFF
>TRBJ2-5|TRBV19
CASSMGIREGRETQYF
>TRBJ1-1|TRBV9
CASSVGGSLNTEAFF
>TRBJ1-4|TRBV10-3
CAISESGGQLNEKLFF
>TRBJ1-3|TRBV4-3
CASSLNRGLGNTIYF
>TRBJ1-6|TRBV27
CASRDRGISPLHF
>TRBJ2-7|TRBV28
CASSFDTYEQYF
>TRBJ2-1|TRBV25-1
CVPAVNQYPGESYNEQFF
>TRBJ1-6|TRBV18
CASSPGQGRSSPLHF
>TRBJ1-2|TRBV29-1
CSVEDLGTGDGGYTF
>TRBJ2-5|TRBV4-1
CASSQPDQETQYF
>TRBJ2-2|TRBV6-6
CASSTSGANTGELFF
>TRBJ2-1|TRBV4-1
CASSQARGSSGDEQFF
>TRBJ1-5|TRBV6-6
CASSFRAGNQPQHF
>TRBJ2-5|TRBV7-9
CASSQDPEQETQYF
>TRBJ2-7|TRBV18
CASSPGRDYEQYF
>TRBJ2-2|TRBV5-6
CASSLTVSPGATGELFF
>TRBJ2-5|TRBV7-9
CASSTASWETQYF
>TRBJ1-1|TRBV7-2
CASSLFGTAAFF
>TRBJ2-1|TRBV7-9
CASSSTSGDNEQFF
>TRBJ2-5|TRBV7-2
CASSRDPQETQYF
>TRBJ2-2|TRBV19
CASSIGSNTGELFF
>TRBJ2-5|TRBV5-1
CASSPSGYWETQYF
>TRBJ2-4|TRBV5-6
CASSGRSAKNIQYF
>TRBJ1-1|TRBV9
CASSVEGQGATEAFF
>TRBJ1-5|TRBV28
CAAGPGNQPQHF
>TRBJ2-3|TRBV5-1
CASSLARGATDTQYF
>TRBJ2-5|TRBV10-2
CASKRTAGETQYF